This TCR beta chain was profiled in a study of blood T cell repertoires in COVID-19. Across the study: The United States, Italy and Spain were the sources of the acute and convalescent COVID-19 samples. The cDNA or gDNA used as material had been derived from T cells, B-cell-depleted T cells, or PBMCs.

Authors' methods: Reference gene primer amplification yielded estimated nucleated cell counts. Libraries were prepared by immunoSEQ multiplex PCR; TCRdb keeps only in-frame clonotypes and omits some of them. V and J calls and clone size are given by that table; D and trimming were obtained from the DNA. The table lists 85,000 to 120,000 clones, approximately 92% of them singletons, with 3.5% to 4.5% in the top ten. CDR3 length: 12 residues. Germline CDR1 and CDR2: MNHEY and SVGAGI. J was trimmed by 3 bases and V by 4 bases; bases with no gene match: 0. This clone was detected once. This TCR was sampled from a man younger than 30 with acute or convalescent COVID-19. The sample consisted of peripheral blood. The chain employs TRBV6-5 and TRBJ2-7; TRBD2 agrees at 7 bases. The CDR3 DNA is TGTGCCAGCAGTTCGGGAGGCTACGAGCAGTACTTC. As protein: CASSSGGYEQYF.